This TCR beta chain was found in a study of beta chain features in type 1 diabetes. Study at large: Healthy donors, compared against patients, showed similar age, gender and cell yields.

Study results and caveats: It was not settled here whether HLA type affects TCRB rearrangement. TCRB CDR3s were moderately but significantly shorter in Type 1 diabetes patients in all four CD4+ subsets.

With V trimmed by 3 bases and J by 1 base, 6 bases remained unmatched. CDR3 length: 16 residues. Germline V lookup: CDR1 LGHNA, CDR2 YSLEER. All of the isolated RNA was reverse transcribed, so expressed TCRB transcripts were sequenced. Generated by immunoSEQ multiplex PCR, the TCRdb table keeps only in-frame clones and is missing some. This sample has 400,000 or so clones, with over 9.5% found just once. This clone came up a few times. Its matching antigen is unknown. The TCR comes from a woman younger than 30 with type 1 diabetes. The gene calls are TRBV4-3 and TRBJ2-5, with 9 bases matching TRBD1. What was sequenced was naive CD4+ T cells from blood. CDR3 nucleotides: TGCGCCAGCAGCCAGGACAGGGGCCCAGGCCAAGAGACCCAGTACTTC. Protein: CASSQDRGPGQETQYF.